This entry lists 8 T cell receptor beta chains sequenced from one sample in a study of pediatric ulcerative colitis. Rectal tissue came from one to two pinch biopsies taken at colonoscopy. The method was immunoSEQ multiplex PCR; TCRdb's version includes in-frame clones alone and lacks a portion of them. This table has under 20,000 clones, under 75% appearing once. Sample: gut tissue. The receptors were gathered from a boy aged 5-17 years with moderate ulcerative colitis.

V gene TRBV10-3 combines with J gene TRBJ1-1, with D perhaps TRBD1 (6 bases). Germline CDR1 reads ENHRY; CDR2 reads SYGVKD. This CDR3 comprises 13 residues. The germline V and J ends were trimmed by 6 bases and 2 bases, with 10 bases remaining between them. CDR3 sequence (DNA): TGTGCCATCAGAGGACAGATTAACACTGAAGCTTTCTTT. Its protein is CAIRGQINTEAFF.

The V gene is TRBV18, the J gene TRBJ1-1; the D gene is possibly TRBD1 (6 bases). The CDR3 consists of 15 residues. The V and J ends lost 3 bases and 7 bases respectively, with 18 bases between them. The germline CDR1 and CDR2 sequences are KGHSH and LQKENI. CDR3 region: CASSPPPTGSGEAFF. The DNA for the CDR3 is TGTGCCAGCTCACCCCCTCCTACAGGGTCAGGTGAAGCTTTCTTT.

The chain joins TRBV9 to TRBJ2-1, with TRBD2 matching 9 bases. The V gene's germline CDR1 is SGDLS and CDR2 YYNGEE. CDR3 length: 16 residues. V lost 0 bases, J lost 15 bases, and 16 bases stayed unmatched. This CDR3 reads CASSVEPGGSGGEAFF. CDR3 coding DNA: TGTGCCAGCAGCGTAGAACCCGGGGGTAGCGGGGGAGAGGCGTTCTTC.

The J gene is TRBJ2-1, the V gene TRBV7-9; maybe TRBD1 (6 bases). Germline lookup yields CDR1 SEHNR and CDR2 FQNEAQ (reference sequence). The CDR3 sequence is 15 residues long. V dropped 2 bases and J dropped 3 bases, with 11 bases sitting between them. CDR3: CASSLKGEYYNEQFF. The CDR3 DNA sequence: TGTGCCAGCAGCTTAAAGGGGGAGTACTACAATGAGCAGTTCTTC.

This rearrangement joins TRBV5-1 to TRBJ1-3, with D possibly matching TRBD1 (5 bases). Trimming took off 4 bases at V and 2 bases at J, with 13 bases between the two ends. There are 15 residues in the CDR3. Germline-derived CDR1 and CDR2 are SGHRS and YFSETQ. The CDR3 nucleotides are TGCGCCAGCAGCCTTGCGGGGGGGGCTGGAAACACCATATATTTT. It yields the protein CASSLAGGAGNTIYF.

The gene calls are TRBV6-5 and TRBJ2-3, with TRBD2 as a possible D gene (5 bases). The V end was cut by 5 bases, the J end by 3 bases, with 15 bases between. Germline assignment: CDR1 MNHEY and CDR2 SVGAGI. This CDR3 contains 15 residues. The CDR3 coding sequence is TGTGCCAGCAGTCGGACTCCCGTAAGGACAGATACGCAGTATTTT. Translated, it gives CASSRTPVRTDTQYF.

V and J are TRBV27 and TRBJ2-7; D gene unclear. The CDR3 has 14 amino acids. Looked up from germline, CDR1 is MNHEY and CDR2 is SMNVEV (reference sequence). V was shortened by 1 base and J by 2 bases, with 9 bases between the two germline ends. CDR3 amino acids: CASSLLVTTYEQYF. DNA for the CDR3: TGTGCCAGCAGTTTATTGGTCACAACCTACGAGCAGTACTTC.

V is TRBV2 and J is TRBJ2-5; 8 bases agree with TRBD2. V lost 7 bases and J lost 4; bases outside the gene matches: 8. This CDR3 spans 14 amino acids. Germline V gene sequence: CDR1 SNHLY, CDR2 FYNNEI. DNA of the CDR3: TGTGCCAGCAAGCGGGAGACGGGGTTAGAGACCCAGTACTTC. Protein sequence: CASKRETGLETQYF.